One sample yielded the 20 T cell receptor beta chains listed below, sequenced in a study of blood T cell repertoires in COVID-19. Some clones are missing from TCRdb's copy, which holds only in-frame ones; the method was immunoSEQ multiplex PCR. This table has about 500,000 clones, about 88% appearing once. The sample taken for sequencing was peripheral blood. These receptor sequences come from a man in his late teens or twenties with COVID-19, enrolled during active disease.

V is TRBV19 and J is TRBJ2-1, with 9 bases matching TRBD2. This CDR3 has 14 amino acids. Germline V gene lookup returns CDR1 LNHDA and CDR2 SQIVND (reference sequence). The V segment lost 7 bases and the J segment 7 bases; nucleotides outside the gene matches: 8. The DNA of the CDR3 is TGTGCCAGTATGGACAGCGGGAGGAAGAATGAGCAGTTCTTC. Translated: CASMDSGRKNEQFF.

J is TRBJ1-3 and V is TRBV6-5, with D tentatively TRBD1 (5 bases). V lost 7 bases to trimming and J lost 0 bases, with 13 bases between them. Germline V gene sequence: CDR1 MNHEY, CDR2 SVGAGI. The CDR3 is 15 amino acids. This chain's CDR3 is CASTLGGSSGNTIYF. The DNA of the CDR3 is TGTGCCAGCACTCTGGGGGGTTCCTCTGGAAACACCATATATTTT.

V is TRBV5-1 and J is TRBJ2-7, with TRBD1 matching 8 bases. This CDR3 has 14 residues. V gave up 4 bases and J gave up 5 bases; unmatched junction bases: 8. Germline V gives CDR1 SGHRS, CDR2 YFSETQ. CDR3 loop: CASSPKQGADEQYF. The CDR3 bases are TGCGCCAGCAGCCCAAAGCAGGGGGCCGACGAGCAGTACTTC.

The rearrangement joins TRBV2 to TRBJ1-1, with D perhaps TRBD1 (5 bases). This CDR3 spans 14 amino acids. V was clipped by 6 bases and J by 1 base, with 12 bases between them. The germline CDR1 and CDR2 sequences are SNHLY and FYNNEI. The CDR3 spells CASSEYRRNTEAFF. The CDR3, as DNA: TGTGCCAGCAGCGAATACAGGAGGAACACTGAAGCTTTCTTT.

The chain has TRBV12-3 or TRBV12-4 and TRBJ2-5; the D is unclear. The CDR3 is 13 amino acids. V lost 5 bases and J lost 2, with 9 bases in between. The CDR3 region is CASSLNSQETQYF. Here the CDR3 DNA reads TGTGCCAGCAGTCTGAACTCACAAGAGACCCAGTACTTC.

The chain carries TRBV9 and TRBJ1-2; 7 positions match TRBD1. The trim removed 4 bases at V and 8 bases at J, leaving 14 bases unmatched. The CDR3 is 15 amino acids. Per germline, CDR1 SGDLS and CDR2 YYNGEE. CDR3 DNA sequence: TGTGCCAGCAGCCGGAGCGAGACAGGGCTTGCCGGCTACACCTTC. Protein: CASSRSETGLAGYTF.

The V and J genes are TRBV29-1 and TRBJ2-3, with 10 bases lining up with TRBD2. The CDR3 is made up of 14 amino acids. After removal of 2 bases from V and 3 bases from J, the junction contained 2 bases not matched to a gene. CDR1 is SQVTM, CDR2 ANQGSEA, per germline. CDR3 protein: CSVEPSGSTDTQYF. Written as DNA, the CDR3 is TGCAGCGTTGAACCTAGCGGGAGTACAGATACGCAGTATTTT.

This chain links TRBV3-1 (or the pseudogene TRBV3-2) with TRBJ1-5, with no clear D. Germline lookup yields CDR1 LGHDT and CDR2 YNNKEL (reference sequence). The germline V and J ends were trimmed by 3 bases and 6 bases, with 6 bases remaining between them. This CDR3 contains 12 residues. CDR3 DNA sequence: TGTGCCAGCAGCCAGGAGGGTCAGCCCCAGCATTTT. Its translation is CASSQEGQPQHF.

The chain has TRBV11-2 and TRBJ2-1; perhaps TRBD1 as D (6 bases). The V end was cut by 4 bases, the J end by 6 bases, with 13 bases between. Germline loops: CDR1 SGHAT, CDR2 FQNNGV. There are 14 residues in the CDR3. The CDR3 region has the DNA TGTGCCAGCAGCTCGGACAGAGGGGGCAATGAGCAGTTCTTC. As protein: CASSSDRGGNEQFF.

V and J are TRBV2 and TRBJ1-5; unclear D gene. The V gene's germline CDR1 is SNHLY and CDR2 FYNNEI. V lost 6 bases, J lost 4 bases, and 10 bases lay in between. The CDR3 totals 13 residues. In DNA form, the CDR3 reads TGTGCCAGCAGCAGACGGGAAAATCAGCCCCAGCATTTT. It yields the protein CASSRRENQPQHF. Filled out from reference TRBV2 and TRBJ1-5, the complete variable domain reads EPEVTQTPSHQVTQMGQEVILRCVPISNHLYFYWYRQILGQKVEFLVSFYNNEISEKSEIFDDQFSVERPDGSNFTLKIRSTKLEDSAMYFCASSRRENQPQHFGDGTRLSIL.

This clone was seen a few times. The rearrangement links TRBV28 to TRBJ1-6; no definite D call. Germline-derived CDR1 and CDR2 are MDHEN and SYDVKM. The CDR3 contains 14 residues. Trimming took off 1 base at V and 7 bases at J, with 8 bases between the two ends. The CDR3 nucleotides read TGTGCCAGCAGTTTATACGGGAGGAATTCACCCCTCCACTTT. Its protein is CASSLYGRNSPLHF.

This chain joins TRBV5-1 and TRBJ2-7, with D tentatively TRBD1 (6 bases). The CDR3 has 15 residues. V was pared by 4 bases and J by 4 bases, with 18 bases between. In germline, CDR1 is SGHRS, CDR2 YFSETQ. The CDR3 is CASSLLTGSGYEQYF. In DNA form, the CDR3 reads TGCGCCAGCAGCCTTTTAACAGGGTCAGGGTACGAGCAGTACTTC.

This chain joins TRBV6-5 and TRBJ2-1; no definite D call. Trimming removed 6 bases at V and 6 bases at J, with 6 bases between. This CDR3 has 11 amino acids. CDR1 MNHEY and CDR2 SVGAGI come from the germline V gene. This CDR3 is CASRNSNEQFF. CDR3 bases: TGTGCCAGCAGAAACAGCAATGAGCAGTTCTTC.

This clone was counted a single time. V and J are TRBV13 and TRBJ2-7; 7 nucleotides match TRBD2. V lost 0 bases, J lost 7 bases, and 6 bases stayed unmatched. Germline CDR1 reads PRHDT; CDR2 reads FYEKMQ (reference sequence). The CDR3 consists of 14 residues. The CDR3 sequence: CASSLGLGGQEQYF. As DNA, the CDR3 is TGTGCCAGCAGCTTAGGTCTGGGAGGGCAGGAGCAGTACTTC.

Turning to this clone: The same CDR3 arises from other DNA sequences in this sample as well. The rearrangement links TRBV6-5 to TRBJ2-3; 14 nucleotides match TRBD2. Looked up from germline, CDR1 is MNHEY and CDR2 is SVGAGI. This CDR3 is 14 amino acids long. The J segment lost 6 bases and the V segment lost 6 bases, leaving 2 bases of the junction unmatched. The chain's CDR3 is CASRTSGGADTQYF. The CDR3 nucleotides are TGTGCCAGCAGGACTAGCGGGGGGGCCGATACGCAGTATTTT.

The chain uses TRBV3-1 (or the pseudogene TRBV3-2) and TRBJ2-5, with TRBD2 as a possible D gene (6 bases). CDR1 LGHDT and CDR2 YNNKEL come from the germline V gene (reference sequence). V lost 1 base and J 2 bases, leaving 11 bases between the germline ends. The CDR3 totals 15 residues. In DNA, the CDR3 is TGTGCCAGCAGCCAAGTCGGGGGTACTCAAGAGACCCAGTACTTC. It translates to CASSQVGGTQETQYF.

The rearrangement joins TRBV2 to TRBJ2-3, with 7 positions matching TRBD1. V lost 5 bases, J lost 0 bases, and 5 bases stayed unmatched. The CDR3 loop spans 15 amino acids. CDR1 is SNHLY, CDR2 FYNNEI, per germline. The CDR3 DNA follows: TGTGCCAGCAGTTTAGACAGGGTCAGCACAGATACGCAGTATTTT. This codes for CASSLDRVSTDTQYF.

CDR3 sequence reads: CSVGHYDPSYGYTF. CDR3 nucleotides: TGCAGCGTTGGCCATTACGACCCTAGCTATGGCTACACCTTC. The chain employs TRBV29-1 and TRBJ1-2; D is ambiguous. In germline, CDR1 is SQVTM, CDR2 ANQGSEA. V lost 4 bases, J lost 4 bases, and 16 bases lay in between. This CDR3 is 14 amino acids long.

The chain is built from TRBV19 and TRBJ1-5; 11 nucleotides match TRBD1. The J segment lost 5 bases and the V segment lost 5 bases, leaving 8 bases of the junction unmatched. The CDR3 loop spans 16 amino acids. Per the germline V gene, CDR1 is LNHDA and CDR2 is SQIVND (reference sequence). The CDR3 reads CASSPGTGGLDQPQHF. The CDR3, as DNA: TGTGCCAGTAGTCCCGGGACAGGGGGTCTTGATCAGCCCCAGCATTTT.

The J gene is TRBJ2-1, the V gene TRBV6-1; TRBD1 is a possible D gene (6 bases). The CDR3 covers 16 residues. The germline V gene encodes CDR1 MNHNS and CDR2 SASEGT. Trimming removed 2 bases from V and 4 bases from J, with 15 bases in between. CDR3 nucleotides: TGTGCCAGCAGTGAATATTACAGGGCCGGATACAATGAGCAGTTCTTC. Its translation: CASSEYYRAGYNEQFF.